One sample yielded the 2 T cell receptor beta chains listed below, sequenced in a study of regulatory T cells in long-lasting Graves disease. The time point was: newly diagnosed GD, antithyroid drugs for less than 3 months. From RNA extracted from PBMCs, the TCR library was made. The TCR beta library used iRepertoire HTBI primers with Arm-PCR amplification of CDR3. A single record per CDR3 protein comes from TCRdb applying MiXCR to the multiplex PCR reads. The sample includes roughly 560,000 distinct CDR3 sequences, 15% to 20% of them seen just once. These data were likewise used in another study, on T cells in Graves' hyperthyroidism and ophthalmopathy.

The source material was peripheral blood mononuclear cells (PBMCs), sampled at new diagnosis, from a patient treated with antithyroid drugs. The receptors here all came from a woman aged 35-60 years with Graves disease.

This clonotype came up a few times. V is TRBV12-3 or TRBV12-4 and J is TRBJ1-2; no firm D call. CDR3 length: 15 residues. V lost 5 bases and J lost 3, with 16 bases in between. The CDR3 bases are TGTGCCAGCAGTCAAAACCTCGGGAGCCACTATGGCTACACCTTC. It encodes CASSQNLGSHYGYTF.

The table lists this clonotype with many counts. The chain recombines TRBV27 with TRBJ1-1; D remains ambiguous. The germline V gene encodes CDR1 MNHEY and CDR2 SMNVEV (reference sequence). The CDR3 contains 13 residues. Trimming left V 6 bases short and J 6 bases short, with 14 bases between. The CDR3 region is CASSPIDGPEAFF. For the CDR3, the DNA is TGTGCCAGCAGCCCTATCGATGGACCTGAAGCTTTCTTT.